The source of this T cell receptor (beta chain) is a study of cytomegalovirus exposure and HLA in healthy donors. Profiling relied on immunoSEQ multiplex PCR, and the TCRdb table lists in-frame clones only, not all of them. The sample records about 250,000 clones, about 83% being singletons. General study points: TCR sequences were mostly rare, though some public TCRs occurred in many donors. Specificity for CMV antigens was confirmed in vitro for a few of the CMV-associated chains. The tendency of first-cohort TCR clusters to co-occur in the 90 to 150 validation repertoires was the finding of a later analysis.

Notes on this clone: The antigen is unknown.

This CDR3 has 16 residues. V was clipped by 0 bases and J by 5 bases; unmatched bases: 2. CDR1 is SGHRS and CDR2 is YFSETQ in the germline V gene. Material for sequencing was PBMCs. The origin of this receptor is a man between 18 and 29 years old in good health and CMV-seronegative. This chain connects TRBV5-1 to TRBJ2-3; 14 bases are a match to TRBD2. The chain's CDR3 is CASSLEGLAGVDTQYF. In DNA, the CDR3 is TGCGCCAGCAGCTTGGAGGGACTAGCGGGAGTAGATACGCAGTATTTT. Combining the CDR3 with reference TRBV5-1 and TRBJ2-3 gives the whole variable domain KAGVTQTPRYLIKTRGQQVTLSCSPISGHRSVSWYQQTPGQGLQFLFEYFSETQRNKGNFPGRFSGRQFSNSRSEMNVSTLELGDSALYLCASSLEGLAGVDTQYFGPGTRLTVL.